This T cell receptor beta chain was sequenced during a study of blood T cell repertoires in COVID-19. At the level of the study: Whether acute or convalescent, the COVID-19 samples came from the United States, Italy and Spain.

This CDR3 has 16 amino acids. Trimming left V 4 bases short and J 4 bases short, with 18 bases between. Germline CDR1 reads SGHNT; CDR2 reads YYREEE (reference sequence). Libraries were prepared by immunoSEQ multiplex PCR; TCRdb keeps only in-frame clonotypes and omits some of them. The table includes about 120,000 clones, 75% to 85% detected once. The sequenced sample consisted of peripheral blood. The source of this sequence is a woman aged 45 to 65 with acute or convalescent COVID-19. The rearrangement links TRBV5-4 to TRBJ2-1, with D perhaps TRBD2 (6 bases). This chain's CDR3 is CASSKGRGPGYNEQFF. The CDR3 nucleotides read TGTGCCAGCAGCAAAGGGCGGGGACCGGGGTACAATGAGCAGTTCTTC.